This entry features one T cell receptor (beta chain) sequence. This receptor's antigen is unknown. There are no base qualities to consult, and no much larger clone falls within one base. RNA was extracted using the RNeasy kit, and about 0.45 to 1 ug of the RNA was reverse transcribed with random hexamers. TCR beta CDR3 regions were amplified with the immunoSEQ multiplex PCR assay covering 54 Vbeta and 13 Jbeta segments. Bias from PCR amplification was corrected by using a synthetic template baseline for primer optimization and for computational correction. The authors processed their data as follows. Reads were assigned to V, D and J genes according to IMGT and analyzed in immunoSEQ Analyzer, with only productive sequences retained. Clonality was computed as one minus Shannon entropy normalized by log2 of the number of productive unique sequences. For each patient and control, public and private clones were evaluated within the 100 most prevalent clones. Clones were defined as Susac-specific when absent from the healthy and MS cohorts, from about 970 published viral clones and from other ImmuneACCESS disease sequences. TCRdb reran the public reads through fastp at Q25 and MiXCR, keeping productive beta chains. Each entry merges the rows of one CDR3 protein and shows their most common DNA and genes. The V and J calls here are based on TCRdb, not the publication. The sample records fewer than 200,000 distinct CDR3 sequences, 91% of which are singletons. The biggest ten clones account for approximately 0.086% of the sample.

High-throughput TCR beta sequencing profiled peripheral blood CD8+ and CD4+ T cells from healthy donors, Susac syndrome patients and multiple sclerosis patients. Recently defined diagnostic criteria for definite or probable disease were met by the Susac syndrome patients. Bulk CD8+ and CD4+ T cells were purified magnetically by negative isolation, whereas CD8+ TEMRA cells were enriched by FACS. Blood was drawn into EDTA tubes, processed within 24 hours, and PBMCs were isolated by density gradient centrifugation. PBMCs intended for TCR sequencing were cryopreserved in liquid nitrogen and thawed later in a water bath at 37 degrees C. A purity of at least 90% was achieved for sorted or isolated CD4+, CD8+ and CD8+ TEMRA cells. The germline V gene provides CDR1 SGHDN and CDR2 FVKESK. From its cysteine to its phenylalanine, the CDR3 spans 15 amino acids. The only DNA kept is the CDR3, 45 bases in frame from the first base. Relative to germline, V is 1 base shorter and J is 0 bases shorter, with 10 bases between their ends.

These data belong to a study of CD8 T cells in Susac syndrome (dated by TCRdb to between 2018 and 2021). In the study overall: Of the Susac syndrome patients who were sequenced, roughly six had clinically active disease and fewer than ten were in clinical remission. At the time of blood withdrawal, Susac syndrome patients were either therapy-naive, taking corticosteroids (with some also receiving IVIg), or on IVIg alone. The study used repertoire sequencing to test whether antigen drove CD8+ T cell activation and differentiation in Susac syndrome. Study-wide findings and limitations: The TCR sequencing and HLA analysis was acknowledged to have included a relatively small number of individuals. The CD4+ T cell repertoire of patients with Susac syndrome showed no detectable clonal expansion.

This chain is built from TRBV14 and TRBJ2-7, with no confidently assigned D gene. The origin of this receptor is a human donor with Susac syndrome. The specimen was CD4+ T cells from PBMCs. The sequence in DNA is TGTGCCAGCAGCCAAGGGCAGATTTACTCCTACGAGCAGTACTTC. Translated, it reads CASSQGQIYSYEQYF.